What follows describes a single T cell receptor beta chain. Its specificity is not known. Central memory, naive, regulatory and stem cell-like memory CD4+ cells were sorted by CD45RO/CCR7/CD25/CD127/CD95/CD27. This sample was included in a study of beta chain features in type 1 diabetes. CDR3 length: 15 residues. V gave up 3 bases and J gave up 8 bases; unmatched junction bases: 8. CDR1 is SGHNT and CDR2 is YYREEE in the germline V gene (reference sequence). Whole-study findings and limits: For patients and controls alike, PCR might favor shorter templates to the same degree.

Since all of the isolated RNA was reverse transcribed, expressed TCRB transcripts were what got sequenced. Here immunoSEQ multiplex PCR was the method, and the copy in TCRdb shows in-frame clones only, minus some. The sample contains almost 350,000 clones, approximately 8% of which appear only once. The TCR was taken from a woman between 18 and 30 years old in good health. Sample: central memory CD4+ T cells from blood. The rearrangement uses TRBV5-4 and TRBJ2-5; 12 nucleotides line up with TRBD1. CDR3 in DNA: TGTGCCAGCAGCTCCGGGACAGGGGGCCAAGCCACCCAGTACTTC. Its protein is CASSSGTGGQATQYF.